This T cell receptor (beta chain) came from a study of blood T cell repertoires in COVID-19. Overall study context: Acute and convalescent COVID-19 specimens originated in the United States, Italy and Spain. Sample material is recorded as cDNA or gDNA derived from T cells, B-cell-depleted T cells, or PBMCs.

Clones were read by immunoSEQ multiplex PCR, and TCRdb kept only the in-frame ones, dropping some. The profile shows 150,000 to 200,000 clones, about 80% of them singletons. This clone was counted between two and nine times. The CDR3 totals 14 residues. Trimming left V 5 bases short and J 2 bases short, with 13 bases between. CDR1 and CDR2 from the germline V gene are SGHAT and FQNNGV. The chain is built from TRBV11-2 and TRBJ2-7; a weak D match, TRBD1 (6 bases). The sequencing sample was made of peripheral blood. This TCR was recovered from a woman aged 50 to 60 with active or convalescent COVID-19. DNA for the CDR3: TGTGCCAGCAGCACACTCAGGGGAACCTACGAGCAGTACTTC. The encoded protein is CASSTLRGTYEQYF.